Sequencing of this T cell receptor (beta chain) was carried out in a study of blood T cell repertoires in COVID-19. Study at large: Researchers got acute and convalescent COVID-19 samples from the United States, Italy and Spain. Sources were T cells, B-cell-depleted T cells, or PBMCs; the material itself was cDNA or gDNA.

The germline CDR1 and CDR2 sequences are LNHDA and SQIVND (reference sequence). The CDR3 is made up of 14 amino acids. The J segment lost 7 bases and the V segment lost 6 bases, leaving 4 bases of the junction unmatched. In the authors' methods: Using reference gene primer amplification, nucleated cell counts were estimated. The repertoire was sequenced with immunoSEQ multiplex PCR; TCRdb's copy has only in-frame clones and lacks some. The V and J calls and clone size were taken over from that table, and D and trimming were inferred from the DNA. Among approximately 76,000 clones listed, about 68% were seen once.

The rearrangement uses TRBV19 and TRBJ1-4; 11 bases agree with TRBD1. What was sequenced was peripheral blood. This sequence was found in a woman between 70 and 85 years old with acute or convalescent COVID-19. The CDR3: CASRGTGGFEKLFF. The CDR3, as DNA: TGTGCCAGTAGAGGGACAGGGGGTTTTGAAAAACTGTTTTTT.